This T cell receptor (beta chain) is from a study of blood T cell repertoires in COVID-19 (TCRdb year 2020). About the investigation overall: Samples covering the acute and convalescent phases of COVID-19 were provided by collaborators in the United States, Italy and Spain. The prospective study material was composed of cDNA or gDNA derived from T cells, B-cell-depleted T cells, or PBMCs. Subjects who had been exposed to COVID-19, were actively infected with it, or had recovered from it provided the deeply sampled blood TCRbeta repertoires that made up the dataset. The repertoires were released in a freely available public database meant as a resource for research on the immune response to SARS-CoV-2. The samples were drawn from the first 160 participants of the ongoing ImmuneRACE study and from some 1,300 subjects provided by 6 global collaborators. The sample metadata nearly always contained a de-identified subject ID, COVID-19 status, age in years and sex. Where available, HLA class I and class II types were taken from metadata supplied by the sample provider and were not determined by assay-based typing.

Broad study findings and their caveats: Clinical and demographic metadata were provided uncurated, with the amount varying by source and participant.

TCRbeta CDR3 regions were amplified from genomic DNA by means of the immunoSEQ Assay, a bias-controlled multiplex PCR. Under the source paper's analysis protocol: Nucleated cell counts per sample were estimated from amplification of reference gene primers within the assay. Sequence reads were collapsed and filtered to measure the absolute abundance of every unique TCRbeta CDR3 rearrangement. For each sample, productive Simpson clonality was calculated as the square root of Simpson's diversity index across productive rearrangements. The clones in this table, taken by TCRdb from immuneACCESS, are in-frame only. Not every clone is retained; where verified, under half of the shortfall comes from an unresolved V gene, and the cause of the rest is unknown. V, J and clone size are those of that table, while D and trimming were read from the DNA. The sample profile shows about 480,000 clones; approximately 87% of them were found once. Of the sample, 1.5% to 2% is held by the ten largest clones.

In the prospective study, participants were roughly 18 to 95 years old, resided in 24 geographic areas of the United States, and were enrolled through a virtual design. To assign participants to cohorts, the prospective study relied on clinical history that participants themselves reported in a screening survey and a study questionnaire. Recovered participants in ImmuneRACE Cohort 3 were defined as having two consecutive negative NP/OP PCR tests, clearance from a healthcare professional, or resolution of symptoms. In the prospective study, whole blood, serum and a nasopharyngeal or oropharyngeal swab were collected from each participant by mobile phlebotomists. Prospective study participants could optionally give additional blood draws and questionnaires over an approximately 2-month period. Blood samples from the prospective study were shipped frozen or at room temperature prior to DNA extraction.

Measured from the cysteine to the phenylalanine, the CDR3 is 15 residues long. The DNA shown is the 45-base CDR3, in frame from base 1. CDR1 is given as LNHDA and CDR2 as SQIVND, both from the germline V gene (reference sequence). The V end loses 7 bases and the J end loses 1 base, and a stretch of 16 bases separates them. Comments on this clone: There is no known antigen for this receptor. The sample holds no much larger clone one base away, and base qualities are not on file.

The chain couples TRBV19 to TRBJ1-2; a confident D gene designation cannot be given. This receptor was obtained from a woman aged 35 to 49 who had recovered from COVID-19. Specimen: PBMCs or T cells enriched from blood (not recorded which). The nucleotides read TGTGCCAGTAACAAAGTCCGGGAATATAACTATGGCTACACCTTC. Its translation reads: CASNKVREYNYGYTF.